The clone carrying this TCR beta chain was counted only a few times. What it binds is not known. One entry per CDR3 protein results from TCRdb running MiXCR on the 5' RACE reads. In the table there are under 150,000 distinct CDR3 sequences, 20% to 25% of which are singletons. These data come from a study of T-cell memory formation after mild COVID-19. Findings of the study overall: Most CD4+ clones that shrank were in CM and EM, while CD8+ ones turned up in EMRA.

The ends lost 0 bases at V and 5 bases at J; junction bases unmatched: 9. CDR3 size: 16 residues. Looked up from germline, CDR1 is DFQATT and CDR2 is SNEGSKA (reference sequence). The chain links TRBV20-1 to TRBJ2-1; TRBD2 matches 8 bases. This clonotype was sampled from a man between 18 and 29 years old who had mild COVID-19 (a few samples of this study predate the infection). Cell type and time point are not known. The sequencing sample was made of PBMCs or a T cell subset sorted from them (not recorded which). The CDR3 spells CSARDLSSGGHNEQFF. DNA of the CDR3: TGCAGTGCTAGAGATCTATCGAGCGGGGGCCACAATGAGCAGTTCTTC.